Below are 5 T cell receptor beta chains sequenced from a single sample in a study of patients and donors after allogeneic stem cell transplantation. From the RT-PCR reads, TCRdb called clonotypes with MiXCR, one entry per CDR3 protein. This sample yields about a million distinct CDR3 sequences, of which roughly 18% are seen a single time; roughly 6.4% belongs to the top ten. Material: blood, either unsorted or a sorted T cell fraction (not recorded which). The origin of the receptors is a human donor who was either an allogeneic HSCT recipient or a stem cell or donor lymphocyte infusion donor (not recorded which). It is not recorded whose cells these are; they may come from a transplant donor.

DNA of the CDR3: TGTGCCAGCAGCTTAGCGGCGCACCCAGGGTCCGGAAACACCATATATTTT. Amino acids: CASSLAAHPGSGNTIYF. V usage is TRBV7-8 and J usage is TRBJ1-3; possible D gene TRBD1, 5 bases. The CDR3 has 17 amino acids. V lost 0 bases and J 4 bases, leaving 16 bases between the germline ends. The germline gives CDR1 SGHVS, CDR2 FQNEAQ.

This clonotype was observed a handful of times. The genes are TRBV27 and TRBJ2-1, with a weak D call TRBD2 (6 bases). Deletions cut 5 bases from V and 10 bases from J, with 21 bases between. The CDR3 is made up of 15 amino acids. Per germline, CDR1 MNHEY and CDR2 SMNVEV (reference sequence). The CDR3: CASSTPRDPSGEQFF. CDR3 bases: TGTGCCAGCAGTACCCCCCGGGACCCCAGCGGGGAGCAGTTCTTC.

The CDR3 DNA reads TGTGCCAGCAGACGAGGACGGATGAACACTGAAGCTTTCTTT. This sequence encodes CASRRGRMNTEAFF. The chain is built from TRBV7-2 and TRBJ1-1, with D uncertain. Germline V CDR1 and CDR2: SGHTA, FQGNSA. V lost 6 bases and J 0 bases, leaving 11 bases between the germline ends. The CDR3 spans 14 residues. Looking up the rest from reference TRBV7-2 and TRBJ1-1 gives the full variable domain: GAGVSQSPSNKVTEKGKDVELRCDPISGHTALYWYRQSLGQGLEFLIYFQGNSAPDKSGLPSDRFSAERTGGSVSTLTIQRTQQEDSAVYLCASRRGRMNTEAFFGQGTRLTVV.

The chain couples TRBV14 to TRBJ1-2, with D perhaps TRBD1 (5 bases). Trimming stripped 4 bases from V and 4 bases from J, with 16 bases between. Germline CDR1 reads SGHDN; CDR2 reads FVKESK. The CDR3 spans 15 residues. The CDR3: CASSPETGRSYGYTF. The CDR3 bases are TGTGCCAGCAGCCCGGAAACAGGCCGGAGCTATGGCTACACCTTC.

CDR3 DNA: TGTGCCAGCAGCCAAGATACGGGGACAGGGGATTCTTACTCTGGAAACACCATATATTTT. Encoded protein: CASSQDTGTGDSYSGNTIYF. The V gene is TRBV3-1, the J gene TRBJ1-3; the match to TRBD1 covers 10 bases. Germline V gene lookup returns CDR1 LGHDT and CDR2 YNNKEL (reference sequence). There are 20 residues in the CDR3. J gave up 0 bases and V 0 bases, and 11 bases lay outside the gene matches.